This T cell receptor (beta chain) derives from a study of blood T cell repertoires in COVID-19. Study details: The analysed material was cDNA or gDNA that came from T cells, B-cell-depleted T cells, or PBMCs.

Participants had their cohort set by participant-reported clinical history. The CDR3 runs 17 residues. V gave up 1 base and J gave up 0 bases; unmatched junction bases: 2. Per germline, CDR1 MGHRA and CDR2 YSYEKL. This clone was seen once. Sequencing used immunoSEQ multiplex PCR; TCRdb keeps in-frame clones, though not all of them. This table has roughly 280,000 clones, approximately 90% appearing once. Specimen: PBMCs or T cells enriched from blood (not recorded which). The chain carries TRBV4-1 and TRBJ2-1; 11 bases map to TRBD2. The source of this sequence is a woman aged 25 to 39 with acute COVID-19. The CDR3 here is CASSQVAGGSSYNEQFF. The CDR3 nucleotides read TGCGCCAGCAGCCAAGTAGCGGGAGGGTCCTCCTACAATGAGCAGTTCTTC.